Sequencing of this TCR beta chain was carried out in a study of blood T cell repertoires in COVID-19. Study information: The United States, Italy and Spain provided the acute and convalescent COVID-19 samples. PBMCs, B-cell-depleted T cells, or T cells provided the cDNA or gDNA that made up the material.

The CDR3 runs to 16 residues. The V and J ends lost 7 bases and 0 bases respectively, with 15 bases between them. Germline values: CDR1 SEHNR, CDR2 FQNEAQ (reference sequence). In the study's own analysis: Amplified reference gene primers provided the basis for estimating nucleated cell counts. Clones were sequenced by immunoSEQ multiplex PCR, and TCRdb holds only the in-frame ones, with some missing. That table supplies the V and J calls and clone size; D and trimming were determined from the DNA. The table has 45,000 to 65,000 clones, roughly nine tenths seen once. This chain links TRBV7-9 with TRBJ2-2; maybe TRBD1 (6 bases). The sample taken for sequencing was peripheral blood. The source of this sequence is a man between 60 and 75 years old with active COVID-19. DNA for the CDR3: TGTGCCAGCACCAACGTCAGGGGCGCGAACACCGGGGAGCTGTTTTTT. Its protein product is CASTNVRGANTGELFF.